These T cell receptor beta chains were read from a single sample in a study of human versus mouse CDR3 diversity and MHC coevolution. Sequencing was performed with immunoSEQ multiplex PCR; in TCRdb, only in-frame clones are kept and a portion is missing. Of about 77,000 clones listed, 80% to 95% were seen once; the top ten hold roughly 0.15%. What was sequenced was naive CD4+ T cells from blood. The receptors come from a person between 25 and 75 years old in good health. Both conserved end residues are part of each CDR3. Fields, in order: V gene, D gene, clone size, J gene, CDR3 protein, CDR3 DNA. D genes are given only for firm matches. Expanded clones are given a class, and other clones once, few, many or no size at all.

>TRBV6-1|TRBD1|-|TRBJ2-1
CASSTGQGGEQFF
TGTGCCAGCAGTACGGGACAGGGGGGTGAGCAGTTCTTC
>TRBV28|TRBD1|-|TRBJ2-7
CASRPQGALNVEQYF
TGTGCCAGCAGGCCGCAGGGGGCCCTTAACGTCGAGCAGTACTTC
>TRBV28|-|few|TRBJ1-1
CATKTGNTEAFF
TGTGCCACCAAAACAGGGAACACTGAAGCTTTCTTT
>TRBV7-2|-|-|TRBJ2-3
CASSLGPGVSHTQYF
TGTGCCAGCAGCTTAGGACCGGGAGTGAGCCATACGCAGTATTTT
>TRBV10-3|TRBD1|-|TRBJ2-7
CAISLIGDRRTYEQYF
TGTGCCATCAGTCTTATAGGGGACAGGAGAACCTACGAGCAGTACTTC
>TRBV9|TRBD2|-|TRBJ2-3
CASSDRLAGGTDTQYF
TGTGCCAGCAGCGATAGACTAGCGGGAGGCACAGATACGCAGTATTTT
>TRBV2|-|-|TRBJ1-1
CASSDFGQSTEAFF
TGTGCCAGCAGTGACTTCGGACAGAGCACTGAAGCTTTCTTT
>TRBV27|TRBD2|-|TRBJ2-2
CASSPSSGRVTGELFF
TGTGCCAGCAGTCCTTCGAGCGGGAGAGTAACCGGGGAGCTGTTTTTT
>TRBV19|-|-|TRBJ1-2
CASSIGTEGYGYTF
TGTGCCAGTAGTATTGGGACGGAGGGCTATGGCTACACCTTC
>TRBV5-1|-|-|TRBJ2-7
CASSLRGDNNEQYF
TGCGCCAGCAGCCTGCGTGGGGACAACAACGAGCAGTACTTC
>TRBV9|TRBD1|-|TRBJ2-5
CASSVVGQGMGETQYF
TGTGCCAGCAGCGTAGTGGGACAGGGGATGGGAGAGACCCAGTACTTC
>TRBV19|TRBD2|-|TRBJ2-1
CASTIAGGNNEQFF
TGTGCCAGTACGATAGCGGGGGGAAACAATGAGCAGTTCTTC
>TRBV28|-|-|TRBJ1-3
CASRGALSGNTIYF
TGTGCCAGCAGAGGGGCTCTCTCTGGAAACACCATATATTTT
>TRBV10-3|-|-|TRBJ2-2
CAISDFGGSGELFF
TGTGCCATCAGTGATTTTGGGGGGAGCGGGGAGCTGTTTTTT
>TRBV25-1|-|-|TRBJ1-6
CASSEERNSPLHF
TGTGCCAGCAGTGAGGAGCGTAATTCACCCCTCCACTTT
>TRBV18|TRBD2|-|TRBJ2-6
CASSPGARTRDSAGANVLTF
TGTGCCAGCTCACCAGGCGCCCGGACTAGGGATTCCGCTGGGGCCAACGTCCTGACTTTC
>TRBV19|-|-|TRBJ2-2
CASSMIFRAGPDTGELFF
TGTGCCAGTAGTATGATATTTAGGGCGGGACCAGACACCGGGGAGCTGTTTTTT
>TRBV2|-|-|TRBJ2-1
CASSETPLGSSYNEQFF
TGTGCCAGCAGTGAAACTCCCTTGGGGAGCTCCTACAATGAGCAGTTCTTC
>TRBV7-9|TRBD1|few|TRBJ1-3
CASSLNVRQGDTIYF
TGTGCCAGCAGCTTAAACGTTCGGCAGGGGGACACCATATATTTT
>TRBV4-1|-|-|TRBJ1-1
CASSRAPGGMNTEAFF
TGCGCCAGCAGCCGAGCCCCTGGGGGGATGAACACTGAAGCTTTCTTT
>TRBV6-1|-|-|TRBJ2-1
CASSDPGLAYNEQFF
TGTGCCAGCAGTGATCCGGGACTGGCCTACAATGAGCAGTTCTTC
>TRBV10-1|TRBD1|once|TRBJ2-1
CASSESRGTGVADEQFF
TGCGCCAGCAGTGAGTCCCGTGGGACAGGGGTGGCGGATGAGCAGTTCTTC
>TRBV7-2|-|-|TRBJ1-2
CASSRIRAGYTF
TGTGCCAGCAGCCGGATCAGGGCAGGCTACACCTTC
>TRBV5-4|TRBD1|-|TRBJ1-5
CASSLGDRALNQPQHF
TGTGCCAGCAGCTTGGGGGACAGGGCCCTCAATCAGCCCCAGCATTTT
>TRBV7-3|TRBD1|-|TRBJ2-2
CASSLTGQGATGELFF
TGTGCCAGCAGCTTAACCGGACAGGGGGCGACCGGGGAGCTGTTTTTT
>TRBV6-6|-|-|TRBJ2-5
CASSDRGSETQYF
TGTGCCAGCAGTGATCGGGGGAGCGAGACCCAGTACTTC
>TRBV29-1|-|-|TRBJ2-7
CSVGSPGSGRWEQYF
TGCAGCGTTGGGAGCCCCGGGTCTGGCCGTTGGGAGCAGTACTTC
>TRBV28|-|-|TRBJ1-6
CASSLPPDLGANSPLHF
TGTGCCAGTAGCTTACCTCCGGACCTAGGGGCGAATTCACCCCTCCACTTT